Each of the 20 T cell receptor beta chains below was sequenced from the same sample in a study of cytomegalovirus exposure and HLA in healthy donors. The PCR employed 60 Vbeta primers together with 13 Jbeta primers. This table comes from immunoSEQ multiplex PCR, and its TCRdb copy is limited to in-frame clones, with some not included. The table includes roughly 92,000 clones, around 80% detected once. Specimen: PBMCs. These receptors came from a woman in her fifties or sixties in good health and CMV-seropositive.

The chain recombines TRBV19 with TRBJ2-5, with 10 bases that match TRBD2. J gave up 1 base and V 5 bases, and 7 bases lay outside the gene matches. The CDR3 is 16 residues long. CDR1 is LNHDA, CDR2 SQIVND, per germline (reference sequence). This CDR3 is CASSPLRLAGQETQYF. CDR3 sequence (DNA): TGTGCCAGTAGTCCCCTACGACTAGCGGGCCAAGAGACCCAGTACTTC.

The chain has TRBV6-1 and TRBJ1-2; 7 bases match TRBD1. Germline V CDR1 and CDR2: MNHNS, SASEGT. The V gene end was trimmed by 5 bases and the J gene end by 4 bases; junction bases not matched to a gene: 7. This CDR3 has 14 residues. The CDR3 sequence is CASSSRQGTYGYTF. The CDR3 region has the DNA TGTGCCAGCAGTTCCCGACAGGGTACCTATGGCTACACCTTC.

The rearrangement links TRBV6-1 to TRBJ1-2; 8 nucleotides agree with TRBD1. The CDR3 loop spans 14 amino acids. CDR1 and CDR2 (germline): MNHNS, SASEGT. The V and J ends lost 5 bases and 1 base, in that order; junction bases with no gene match: 3. DNA of the CDR3: TGTGCCAGCAGTAGAGACAGGGGTAACTATGGCTACACCTTC. This gives the protein CASSRDRGNYGYTF.

The genes are TRBV18 and TRBJ2-2, with 7 positions matching TRBD1. From germline, CDR1 is KGHSH and CDR2 LQKENI. The CDR3 is made up of 15 amino acids. Trimming at V came to 8 bases and at J to 6 bases, leaving 12 bases not matched to a gene. The CDR3 sequence: CASLRGLEKSGELFF. The CDR3 DNA sequence: TGTGCCAGCCTAAGGGGGCTTGAGAAATCCGGGGAGCTGTTTTTT. Full variable domain (outside the CDR3, taken from reference TRBV18 and TRBJ2-2): NAGVMQNPRHLVRRRGQEARLRCSPMKGHSHVYWYRQLPEEGLKFMVYLQKENIIDESGMPKERFSAEFPKEGPSILRIQQVVRGDSAAYFCASLRGLEKSGELFFGEGSRLTVL.

V gene TRBV2 combines with J gene TRBJ2-3; TRBD1 aligns across 10 bases. The trim removed 6 bases at V and 4 bases at J, leaving 7 bases unmatched. Germline CDR1 and CDR2: SNHLY and FYNNEI. The CDR3 has 15 residues. The CDR3 sequence: CASSPGDRGADTQYF. The CDR3 DNA reads TGTGCCAGCAGCCCGGGGGACAGGGGTGCAGATACGCAGTATTTT.

This rearrangement joins TRBV6-5 to TRBJ2-4; maybe TRBD2 (5 bases). Germline V CDR1 and CDR2: MNHEY, SVGAGI. CDR3 length: 13 amino acids. V was shortened by 4 bases and J by 4 bases, with 8 bases between the two germline ends. The CDR3 protein is CASSSGGKNIQYF. The CDR3 DNA reads as TGTGCCAGCAGTTCGGGCGGGAAAAACATTCAGTACTTC.

The V call is TRBV6-5, the J call TRBJ1-3, with a tentative D call TRBD1 (5 bases). This CDR3 has 15 amino acids. The V end lost 8 bases, the J end lost 0 bases, and 14 bases lay between the germline ends. Germline loops: CDR1 MNHEY, CDR2 SVGAGI. For the CDR3, the DNA is TGTGCCAGCCGGGGGAGGGGCACCTCTGGAAACACCATATATTTT. It specifies CASRGRGTSGNTIYF.

This rearrangement joins TRBV9 to TRBJ1-1; TRBD1 matches 8 bases. Germline CDR1 SGDLS, CDR2 YYNGEE. This CDR3 contains 13 residues. The V gene end was trimmed by 0 bases and the J gene end by 6 bases; junction bases not matched to a gene: 1. The CDR3 reads CASSVEQGAEAFF. In DNA, the CDR3 is TGTGCCAGCAGCGTAGAACAGGGGGCTGAAGCTTTCTTT.

The rearrangement joins TRBV7-8 to TRBJ2-7, with a possible D match to TRBD2 (5 bases). The germline V gene encodes CDR1 SGHVS and CDR2 FQNEAQ. This CDR3 contains 14 residues. Trimming removed 5 bases from V and 0 bases from J, with 11 bases in between. CDR3 amino acids: CASSPEGGSYEQYF. Written as DNA, the CDR3 is TGTGCCAGCAGCCCTGAGGGTGGCTCCTACGAGCAGTACTTC.

The chain is built from TRBV27 and TRBJ2-3; D possibly corresponds to TRBD1 (5 bases). This CDR3 is 16 amino acids long. CDR1 is MNHEY, CDR2 SMNVEV, per germline (reference sequence). Trimming left V 5 bases short and J 2 bases short, with 17 bases between. The CDR3, as DNA: TGTGCCAGCAGTGTGACAGTCTCAACCCTCACAGATACGCAGTATTTT. This translates into CASSVTVSTLTDTQYF.

The rearrangement uses TRBV11-3 and TRBJ2-1; 8 bases agree with TRBD2. From germline, CDR1 is SGHNT and CDR2 YENEEA. The CDR3 sequence is 17 residues long. J was trimmed by 8 bases and V by 1 base; bases with no gene match: 13. CDR3 sequence (DNA): TGTGCCAGCAGCTTAGGTAGCGGGATCTCCTACACGGATGAGCAGTTCTTC. Protein sequence: CASSLGSGISYTDEQFF.

The chain uses TRBV19 and TRBJ1-5; tentatively, D is TRBD1 (6 bases). This CDR3 has 14 amino acids. V lost 5 bases and J lost 4, with 12 bases in between. Germline V CDR1 and CDR2: LNHDA, SQIVND (reference sequence). The CDR3 loop reads CASSSRQVNQPQHF. In DNA form, the CDR3 reads TGTGCCAGTAGTTCCCGACAGGTTAATCAGCCCCAGCATTTT.

The chain links TRBV25-1 to TRBJ1-2; D is unresolved. The germline V and J ends were trimmed by 4 bases and 7 bases, with 10 bases remaining between them. This CDR3 is built from 12 residues. The germline V gene encodes CDR1 MGHDK and CDR2 SYGVNS. This CDR3 is CASSGASGGYTF. The CDR3, as DNA: TGTGCCAGCAGTGGGGCATCTGGTGGCTACACCTTC.

This clone appeared a single time. In nucleotides, the CDR3 is TGTGCCAGCAGCCATGTAGACAGGGATCTTGAAGCTTTCTTT. This encodes CASSHVDRDLEAFF. This rearrangement joins TRBV14 to TRBJ1-1; 7 nucleotides match TRBD1. The germline gives CDR1 SGHDN, CDR2 FVKESK. V lost 3 bases and J lost 7; bases outside the gene matches: 8. CDR3 length: 14 residues.

This clone has just a few counts. The chain carries TRBV10-3 and TRBJ2-2, with D maybe TRBD1 (6 bases). V dropped 10 bases and J dropped 4 bases, with 16 bases sitting between them. This CDR3 contains 14 residues. Germline CDR1 reads ENHRY; CDR2 reads SYGVKD. CDR3 region: CATQTGSTTGELFF. The DNA of the CDR3 is TGTGCCACCCAGACAGGATCCACCACCGGGGAGCTGTTTTTT.

This clone is termed medium-sized. This rearrangement joins TRBV5-4 to TRBJ1-2, with D perhaps matching TRBD1 (5 bases). This CDR3 has 16 amino acids. Germline V gives CDR1 SGHNT, CDR2 YYREEE (reference sequence). Trimming stripped 0 bases from V and 3 bases from J, with 15 bases between. The CDR3 reads CASSLEAGNLDYGYTF. CDR3 in DNA: TGTGCCAGCAGCTTGGAGGCAGGGAACCTGGACTATGGCTACACCTTC.

V usage is TRBV5-5 and J usage is TRBJ1-3; a weak D match, TRBD1 (6 bases). V lost 6 bases, J lost 3 bases, and 19 bases lay in between. The CDR3 has 16 amino acids. Per the germline V gene, CDR1 is SGHKS and CDR2 is YYEKEE (reference sequence). The CDR3 nucleotides read TGTGCCAGCACCCTGGGGGGGGCAGCTGGTGGAAACACCATATATTTT. Protein product: CASTLGGAAGGNTIYF.

J is TRBJ2-7 and V is TRBV6-1; TRBD1 matches 9 bases. V was clipped by 3 bases and J by 3 bases; unmatched bases: 3. Looked up from germline, CDR1 is MNHNS and CDR2 is SASEGT. This CDR3 is built from 14 residues. The CDR3 loop reads CASSETGGIYEQYF. The CDR3 bases are TGTGCCAGCAGTGAGACAGGGGGGATCTACGAGCAGTACTTC.

The chain employs TRBV5-6 and TRBJ2-1; D remains unclear. Trimming removed 1 base at V and 6 bases at J, with 14 bases between. The germline V gene has CDR1 SGHDT and CDR2 YYEEEE. This CDR3 has 15 amino acids. The CDR3 is CASSLRFQKTNEQFF. The DNA of the CDR3 is TGTGCCAGCAGCTTGCGTTTCCAGAAAACCAATGAGCAGTTCTTC.

This chain uses TRBV5-1 with TRBJ2-3; D is unclear. The CDR3 sequence is 13 residues long. Trimming stripped 2 bases from V and 2 bases from J, with 6 bases between. Germline CDR1 is SGHRS and CDR2 is YFSETQ. This chain's CDR3 is CASSFFYTDTQYF. DNA of the CDR3: TGCGCCAGCAGCTTTTTTTACACAGATACGCAGTATTTT.